This paragraph reports one TCR beta chain. TCRdb keeps only in-frame clones here, not all; method: immunoSEQ multiplex PCR. Of 120,000 or so clones in the sample, roughly 84% were seen once. The CDR3 extends over 14 amino acids. The germline V gene encodes CDR1 SNHLY and CDR2 FYNNEI. Between the trimmed V and J ends, which lost 8 bases and 5 bases, there was a span of 18 bases. This specimen belongs to a study of control samples from healthy donors and cancer patients. The chain carries TRBV2 and TRBJ2-5; D assignment may be TRBD1 or TRBD2 (6 bases each). The source is a man between 35 and 55 years old in good health. Material for sequencing was blood. The CDR3 sequence is CASSNRRGLETQYF. In DNA, the CDR3 is TGTGCCAGCTCTAACCGGAGGGGGTTGGAGACCCAGTACTTC.